This entry lists 16 T cell receptor beta chains sequenced from one sample in a study of OX40 agonist ivuxolimab in advanced cancers. Profiled with immunoSEQ multiplex PCR; TCRdb holds only in-frame clones, not every one. The data hold tens of thousands of clones, with about 79% observed a single time. Sequenced here: CD4+ or CD8+ T cells sorted from blood, sampled in a trial of the OX40 agonist ivuxolimab. Receptors were obtained from an adult with an advanced solid tumor such as melanoma, head and neck, liver or kidney cancer.

This clone has a single count. The V and J genes are TRBV2 and TRBJ2-4; D may be TRBD1 (6 bases). Looked up from germline, CDR1 is SNHLY and CDR2 is FYNNEI. V was shortened by 4 bases and J by 4 bases, with 11 bases between the two germline ends. The CDR3 consists of 14 residues. The CDR3, as DNA: TGTGCCAGCAGTGGTTCAGGGACAAAAAACATTCAGTACTTC. Its protein is CASSGSGTKNIQYF. Supplemented by reference TRBV2 and TRBJ2-4, the full variable domain reads EPEVTQTPSHQVTQMGQEVILRCVPISNHLYFYWYRQILGQKVEFLVSFYNNEISEKSEIFDDQFSVERPDGSNFTLKIRSTKLEDSAMYFCASSGSGTKNIQYFGAGTRLSVL.

The chain employs TRBV11-3 and TRBJ2-5; 8 nucleotides agree with TRBD2. Germline assignment: CDR1 SGHNT and CDR2 YENEEA. The CDR3 runs 15 residues. V lost 5 bases, J lost 0 bases, and 5 bases stayed unmatched. CDR3 amino acids: CASSIGGGYQETQYF. The CDR3 coding sequence is TGTGCCAGCAGCATAGGCGGGGGGTACCAAGAGACCCAGTACTTC.

In this sample, this clone turned up once. The J gene is TRBJ1-1, the V gene TRBV6-5; tentatively, D is TRBD1 (6 bases). This CDR3 is built from 13 residues. In germline, CDR1 is MNHEY, CDR2 SVGAGI. V lost 6 bases, J lost 11 bases, and 19 bases lay in between. The CDR3 reads CASSRITGFGAFF. The CDR3 DNA sequence: TGTGCCAGCAGCCGCATTACAGGGTTCGGTGCTTTCTTT.

The V and J genes are TRBV5-1 and TRBJ1-6; 7 bases map to TRBD1. The CDR3 length is 13 residues. CDR1 and CDR2 (germline): SGHRS, YFSETQ. J lost 13 bases, V lost 4 bases, and 8 bases had no gene match. The chain's CDR3 is CASSPGQERPLHF. The CDR3 bases are TGCGCCAGCAGCCCAGGACAGGAGAGGCCCCTCCACTTT.

The rearrangement uses TRBV12-5 and TRBJ2-5; tentative D call: TRBD2 (6 bases). V was cut by 5 bases and J by 1 base, with 11 bases left in between. Germline V gene lookup returns CDR1 LGHNT and CDR2 FRNRAP. CDR3 length: 14 amino acids. CDR3 sequence reads: CASGRRDFQETQYF. The CDR3 DNA follows: TGTGCTAGTGGTCGCCGGGACTTCCAAGAGACCCAGTACTTC.

The V and J genes are TRBV10-2 and TRBJ1-1; tentatively, D is TRBD1 (6 bases). Trimming took 7 bases from V and 1 from J, leaving 16 bases between them. Germline V gene data show CDR1 as WSHSY and CDR2 as SAAADI. The length of the CDR3 is 15 residues. The CDR3 coding sequence is TGCGCCAGCACGAGGGCAGGGGAGGGGAACACTGAAGCTTTCTTT. It codes for CASTRAGEGNTEAFF.

The chain links TRBV6-1 to TRBJ1-1; the D is unclear. In germline, CDR1 is MNHNS, CDR2 SASEGT. Trimming stripped 8 bases from V and 4 bases from J, with 14 bases between. This CDR3 contains 13 residues. CDR3 protein: CASRIASGTEAFF. The DNA of the CDR3 is TGTGCCAGCCGTATTGCGTCGGGCACTGAAGCTTTCTTT.

The CDR3 DNA follows: TGCGCCAGCAGCCAAGGGGTTCGCGGGGAGCTGTTTTTT. The encoded protein is CASSQGVRGELFF. V usage is TRBV4-3 and J usage is TRBJ2-2, with D unclear. Trimming removed 1 base at V and 7 bases at J, with 7 bases between. Germline lookup yields CDR1 LGHNA and CDR2 YSLEER. This CDR3 comprises 13 residues.

The chain links TRBV29-1 to TRBJ1-1, with no clear D. CDR3 length: 11 amino acids. V was trimmed by 4 bases and J by 5 bases, leaving 8 bases between them. Germline V gene lookup returns CDR1 SQVTM and CDR2 ANQGSEA. CDR3 in DNA: TGCAGCGTTGCAGAATGGACTGAAGCTTTCTTT. This encodes CSVAEWTEAFF.

CDR3 amino acids: CASSGRRQGFTEKLFF. The CDR3 region has the DNA TGTGCCAGCAGCGGCCGCCGACAGGGTTTCACAGAAAAACTGTTTTTT. The chain recombines TRBV9 with TRBJ1-4; 7 nucleotides agree with TRBD1. Germline CDR1 and CDR2: SGDLS and YYNGEE. J lost 8 bases, V lost 3 bases, and 13 bases had no gene match. The CDR3 totals 16 residues.

V is TRBV29-1 and J is TRBJ1-1, with a weak D call TRBD1 (5 bases). V lost 1 base, J lost 4 bases, and 22 bases lay in between. The germline gives CDR1 SQVTM, CDR2 ANQGSEA. The CDR3 is made up of 17 amino acids. The CDR3, as DNA: TGCAGCGTTGAAGGTCAGGGAGGGTCCCGAAGACGCACTGAAGCTTTCTTT. Translating it yields CSVEGQGGSRRRTEAFF.

This clone was seen a few times. The chain couples TRBV27 to TRBJ2-2, with 9 bases identical to TRBD2. The CDR3 runs 16 residues. Germline trimming cut 2 bases from V and 4 bases from J; bases unmatched to any gene: 5. CDR1 and CDR2 (germline): MNHEY, SMNVEV (reference sequence). CDR3 in amino acids: CASSLELAGSTGELFF. The CDR3 DNA follows: TGTGCCAGCAGTTTAGAGCTAGCGGGGAGCACCGGGGAGCTGTTTTTT.

The CDR3 here is CAASRGDSFIGYTF. DNA for the CDR3: TGTGCCGCATCCCGGGGGGACAGTTTTATAGGCTACACCTTC. This chain uses TRBV19 with TRBJ1-2, with TRBD1 identical over 7 bases. CDR1 is LNHDA and CDR2 is SQIVND in the germline V gene (reference sequence). The CDR3 loop spans 14 amino acids. J gave up 8 bases and V 11 bases, and 17 bases lay outside the gene matches. The full variable domain, rest sourced from reference TRBV19 and TRBJ1-2, is DGGITQSPKYLFRKEGQNVTLSCEQNLNHDAMYWYRQDPGQGLRLIYYSQIVNDFQKGDIAEGYSVSREKKESFPLTVTSAQKNPTAFYLCAASRGDSFIGYTFGSGTRLTVV.

This clone was observed once. The chain is built from TRBV28 and TRBJ2-5; D gene uncertain. Germline CDR1 and CDR2: MDHEN and SYDVKM. V lost 6 bases and J 1 base, leaving 9 bases between the germline ends. CDR3 length: 13 residues. The CDR3 reads CASSKQIQETQYF. In DNA form, the CDR3 reads TGTGCCAGCAGCAAACAGATCCAAGAGACCCAGTACTTC.

This chain connects TRBV5-4 to TRBJ1-2; D ambiguous. This CDR3 region has 14 residues. Germline V gene data show CDR1 as SGHNT and CDR2 as YYREEE (reference sequence). V was cut by 4 bases and J by 3 bases, with 13 bases left in between. CDR3 nucleotides: TGTGCCAGCAGCAACGATCCAGTTGACTATGGCTACACCTTC. Protein product: CASSNDPVDYGYTF.

The rearrangement links TRBV11-3 to TRBJ1-2; D perhaps matches TRBD1 (6 bases). Germline V lookup: CDR1 SGHNT, CDR2 YENEEA. With 6 bases removed from V and 2 bases from J, the gap between germline ends came to 10 bases. The CDR3 totals 13 residues. The CDR3 region has the DNA TGTGCCAGCAGGGGTGACAGGAACTATGGCTACACCTTC. It codes for CASRGDRNYGYTF.